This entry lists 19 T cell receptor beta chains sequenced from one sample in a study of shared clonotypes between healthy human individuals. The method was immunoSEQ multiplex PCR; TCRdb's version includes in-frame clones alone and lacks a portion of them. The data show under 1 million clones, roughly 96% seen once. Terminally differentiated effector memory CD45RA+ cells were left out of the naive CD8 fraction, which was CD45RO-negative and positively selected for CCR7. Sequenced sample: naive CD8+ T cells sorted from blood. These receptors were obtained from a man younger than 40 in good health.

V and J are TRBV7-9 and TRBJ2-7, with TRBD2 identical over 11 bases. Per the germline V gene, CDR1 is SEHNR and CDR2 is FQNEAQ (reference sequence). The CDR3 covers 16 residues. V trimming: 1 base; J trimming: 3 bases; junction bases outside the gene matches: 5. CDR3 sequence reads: CASSLVETSGVYEQYF. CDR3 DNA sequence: TGTGCCAGCAGCTTAGTGGAGACTAGCGGGGTCTACGAGCAGTACTTC.

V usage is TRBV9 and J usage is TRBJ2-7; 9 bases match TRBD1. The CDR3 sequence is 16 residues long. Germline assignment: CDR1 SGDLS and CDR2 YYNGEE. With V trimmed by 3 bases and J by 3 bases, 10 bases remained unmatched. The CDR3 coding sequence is TGTGCCAGCAGCGCGCAGGAGGGACAGGGTTTCTACGAGCAGTACTTC. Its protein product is CASSAQEGQGFYEQYF. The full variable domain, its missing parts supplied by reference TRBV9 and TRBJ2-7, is DSGVTQTPKHLITATGQRVTLRCSPRSGDLSVYWYQQSLDQGLQFLIQYYNGEERAKGNILERFSAQQFPDLHSELNLSSLELGDSALYFCASSAQEGQGFYEQYFGPGTRLTVT.

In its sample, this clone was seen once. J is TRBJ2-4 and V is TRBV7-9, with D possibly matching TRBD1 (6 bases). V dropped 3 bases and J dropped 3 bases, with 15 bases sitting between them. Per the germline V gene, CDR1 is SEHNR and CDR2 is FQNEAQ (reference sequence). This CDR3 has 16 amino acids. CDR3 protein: CASSLGQFGVKNIQYF. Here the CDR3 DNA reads TGTGCCAGCAGCTTGGGACAATTTGGCGTCAAAAACATTCAGTACTTC.

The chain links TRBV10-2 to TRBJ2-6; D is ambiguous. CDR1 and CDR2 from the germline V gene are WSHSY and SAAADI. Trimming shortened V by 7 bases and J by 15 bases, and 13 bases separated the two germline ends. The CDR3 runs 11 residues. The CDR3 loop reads CASTFITALTF. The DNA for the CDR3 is TGCGCCAGCACCTTCATCACGGCCCTGACTTTC.

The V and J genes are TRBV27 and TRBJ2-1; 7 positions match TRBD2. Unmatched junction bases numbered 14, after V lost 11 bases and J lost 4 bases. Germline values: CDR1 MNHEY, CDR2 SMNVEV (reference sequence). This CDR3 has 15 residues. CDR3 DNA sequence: TGTGCCGCCCGCGAAAGGTCTAGCGGTTACAATGAGCAGTTCTTC. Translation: CAARERSSGYNEQFF.

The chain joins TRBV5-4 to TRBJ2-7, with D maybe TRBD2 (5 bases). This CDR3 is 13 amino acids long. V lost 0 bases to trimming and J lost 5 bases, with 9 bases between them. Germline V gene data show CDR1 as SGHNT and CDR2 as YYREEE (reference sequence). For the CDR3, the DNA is TGTGCCAGCAGCTTGGATGTCGGGGACGAGCAGTACTTC. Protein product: CASSLDVGDEQYF. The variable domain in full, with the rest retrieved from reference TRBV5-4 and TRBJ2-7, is ETGVTQSPTHLIKTRGQQVTLRCSSQSGHNTVSWYQQALGQGPQFIFQYYREEENGRGNFPPRFSGLQFPNYSSELNVNALELDDSALYLCASSLDVGDEQYFGPGTRLTVT.

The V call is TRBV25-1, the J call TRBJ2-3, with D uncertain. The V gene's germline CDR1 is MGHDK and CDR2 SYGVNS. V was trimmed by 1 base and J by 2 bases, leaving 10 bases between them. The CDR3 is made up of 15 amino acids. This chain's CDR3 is CASSEFVTHTDTQYF. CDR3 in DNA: TGTGCCAGCAGTGAATTTGTTACCCACACAGATACGCAGTATTTT.

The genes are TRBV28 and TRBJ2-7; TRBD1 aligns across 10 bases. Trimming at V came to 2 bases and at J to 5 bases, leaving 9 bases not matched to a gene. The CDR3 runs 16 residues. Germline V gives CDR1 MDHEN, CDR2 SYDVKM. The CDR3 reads CASSLTLTGGSDEQYF. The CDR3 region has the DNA TGTGCCAGCAGTTTAACGTTGACAGGGGGCTCGGACGAGCAGTACTTC.

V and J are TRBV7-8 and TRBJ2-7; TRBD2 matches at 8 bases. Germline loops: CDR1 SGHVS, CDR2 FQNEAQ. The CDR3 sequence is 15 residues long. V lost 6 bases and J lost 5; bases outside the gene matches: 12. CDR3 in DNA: TGTGCCAGCAGTTCGCCGGGACTAGAGAGGAACGAGCAGTACTTC. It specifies CASSSPGLERNEQYF.

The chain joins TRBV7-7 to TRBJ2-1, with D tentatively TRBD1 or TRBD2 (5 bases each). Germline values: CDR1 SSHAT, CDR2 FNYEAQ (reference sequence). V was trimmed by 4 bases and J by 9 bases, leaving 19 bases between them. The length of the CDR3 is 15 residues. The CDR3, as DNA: TGTGCCAGCAGCTCAACCCCGGGCCGGGACGGTGAGCAGTTCTTC. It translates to CASSSTPGRDGEQFF.

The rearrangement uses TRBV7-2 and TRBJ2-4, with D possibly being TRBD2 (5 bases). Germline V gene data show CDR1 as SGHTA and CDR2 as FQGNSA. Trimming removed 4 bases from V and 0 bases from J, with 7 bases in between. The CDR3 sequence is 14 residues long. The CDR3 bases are TGTGCCAGCAGCTCGACTATAGCCAAAAACATTCAGTACTTC. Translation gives CASSSTIAKNIQYF.

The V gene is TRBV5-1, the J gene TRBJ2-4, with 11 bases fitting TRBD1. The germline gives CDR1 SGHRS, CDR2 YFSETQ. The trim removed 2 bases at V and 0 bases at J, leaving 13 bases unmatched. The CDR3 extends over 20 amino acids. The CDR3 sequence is CASSFTTGTGGRVAKNIQYF. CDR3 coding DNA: TGCGCCAGCAGCTTCACAACCGGGACAGGGGGGCGAGTAGCCAAAAACATTCAGTACTTC. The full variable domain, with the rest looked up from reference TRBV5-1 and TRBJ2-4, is KAGVTQTPRYLIKTRGQQVTLSCSPISGHRSVSWYQQTPGQGLQFLFEYFSETQRNKGNFPGRFSGRQFSNSRSEMNVSTLELGDSALYLCASSFTTGTGGRVAKNIQYFGAGTRLSVL.

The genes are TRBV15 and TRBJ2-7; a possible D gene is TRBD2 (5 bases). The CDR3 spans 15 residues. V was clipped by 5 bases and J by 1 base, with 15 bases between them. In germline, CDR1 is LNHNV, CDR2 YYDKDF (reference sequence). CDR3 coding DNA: TGTGCCACCAGCTACGACGGACTTTTTTCCTACGAGCAGTACTTC. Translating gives CATSYDGLFSYEQYF. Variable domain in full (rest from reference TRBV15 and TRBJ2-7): DAMVIQNPRYQVTQFGKPVTLSCSQTLNHNVMYWYQQKSSQAPKLLFHYYDKDFNNEADTPDNFQSRRPNTSFCFLDIRSPGLGDTAMYLCATSYDGLFSYEQYFGPGTRLTVT.

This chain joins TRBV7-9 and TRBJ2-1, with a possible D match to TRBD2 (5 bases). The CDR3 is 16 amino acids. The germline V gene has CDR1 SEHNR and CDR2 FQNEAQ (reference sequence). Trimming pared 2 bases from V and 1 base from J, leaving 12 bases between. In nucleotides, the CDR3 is TGTGCCAGCAGCTTATACGCGGGTAGATCCTACAATGAGCAGTTCTTC. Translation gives CASSLYAGRSYNEQFF.

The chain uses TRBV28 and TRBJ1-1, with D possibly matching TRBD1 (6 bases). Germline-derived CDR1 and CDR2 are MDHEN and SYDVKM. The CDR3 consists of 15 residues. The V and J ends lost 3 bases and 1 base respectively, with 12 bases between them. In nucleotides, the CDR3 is TGTGCCAGCAGTTTTCTCGGACAGCGGAACACTGAAGCTTTCTTT. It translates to CASSFLGQRNTEAFF.

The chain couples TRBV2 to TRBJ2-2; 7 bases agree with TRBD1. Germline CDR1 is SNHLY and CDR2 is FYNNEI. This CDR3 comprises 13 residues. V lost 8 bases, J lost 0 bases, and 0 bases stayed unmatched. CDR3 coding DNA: TGTGCCAGCCAGGGGGCGAACACCGGGGAGCTGTTTTTT. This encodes CASQGANTGELFF.

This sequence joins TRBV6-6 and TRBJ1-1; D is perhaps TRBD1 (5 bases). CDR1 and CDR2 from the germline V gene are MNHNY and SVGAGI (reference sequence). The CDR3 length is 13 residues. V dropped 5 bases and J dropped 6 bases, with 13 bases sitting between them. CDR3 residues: CASSHPGGPEAFF. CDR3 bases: TGTGCCAGCAGTCACCCGGGGGGACCTGAAGCTTTCTTT.

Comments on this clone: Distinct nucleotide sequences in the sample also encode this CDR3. In DNA form, the CDR3 reads TGTGCCAGCAGTCAAGACAGGGGAGAGACCCAGTACTTC. Translating it yields CASSQDRGETQYF. J is TRBJ2-5 and V is TRBV6-5; 8 nucleotides match TRBD1. The V and J ends lost 5 bases and 4 bases, in that order; junction bases with no gene match: 3. CDR1 and CDR2 (germline): MNHEY, SVGAGI. The CDR3 is 13 amino acids.

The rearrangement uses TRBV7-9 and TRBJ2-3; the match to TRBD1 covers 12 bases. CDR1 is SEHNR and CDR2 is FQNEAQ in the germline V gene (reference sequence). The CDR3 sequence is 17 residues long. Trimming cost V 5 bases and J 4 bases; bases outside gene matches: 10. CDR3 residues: CASSLVPGQGAADTQYF. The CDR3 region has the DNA TGTGCCAGCAGCCTAGTGCCGGGACAGGGGGCTGCAGATACGCAGTATTTT. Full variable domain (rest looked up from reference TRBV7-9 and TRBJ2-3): DTGVSQNPRHKITKRGQNVTFRCDPISEHNRLYWYRQTLGQGPEFLTYFQNEAQLEKSRLLSDRFSAERPKGSFSTLEIQRTEQGDSAMYLCASSLVPGQGAADTQYFGPGTRLTVL.